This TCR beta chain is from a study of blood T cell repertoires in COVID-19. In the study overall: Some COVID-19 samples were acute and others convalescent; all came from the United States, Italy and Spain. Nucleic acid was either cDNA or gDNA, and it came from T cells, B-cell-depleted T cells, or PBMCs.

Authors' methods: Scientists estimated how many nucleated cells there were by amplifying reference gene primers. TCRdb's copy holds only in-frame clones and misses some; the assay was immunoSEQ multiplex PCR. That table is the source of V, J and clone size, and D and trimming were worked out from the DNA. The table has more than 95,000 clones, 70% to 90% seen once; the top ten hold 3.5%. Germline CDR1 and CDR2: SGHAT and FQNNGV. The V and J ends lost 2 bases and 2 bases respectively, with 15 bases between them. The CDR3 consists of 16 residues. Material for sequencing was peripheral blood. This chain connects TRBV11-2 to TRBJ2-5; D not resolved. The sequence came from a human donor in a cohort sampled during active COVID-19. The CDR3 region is CASSLWQRRRQETQYF. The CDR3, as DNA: TGTGCCAGCAGCTTATGGCAGCGCCGAAGACAAGAGACCCAGTACTTC. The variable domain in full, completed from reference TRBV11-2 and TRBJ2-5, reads EAGVAQSPRYKIIEKRQSVAFWCNPISGHATLYWYQQILGQGPKLLIQFQNNGVVDDSQLPKDRFSAERLKGVDSTLKIQPAKLEDSAVYLCASSLWQRRRQETQYFGPGTRLLVL.